This TCR beta chain came from a study of blood T cell repertoires in COVID-19. Method: immunoSEQ multiplex PCR; TCRdb's copy keeps in-frame clones and lacks some. Here the sample spans 300,000 to 400,000 clones, approximately 87% being singletons. This CDR3 contains 14 residues. From germline, CDR1 is MNHEY and CDR2 SMNVEV (reference sequence). V shed 6 bases and J 5 bases; nucleotides not matched to a gene: 8. The TCR sequence derives from a woman aged 55-69 years with COVID-19, enrolled during active disease. The chain has TRBV27 and TRBJ2-7; the match to TRBD2 covers 9 bases. Sequencing used peripheral blood. In DNA form, the CDR3 reads TGTGCCAGCAGACAGCGGGGGGTAGCCCACGAGCAGTACTTC. Protein: CASRQRGVAHEQYF.